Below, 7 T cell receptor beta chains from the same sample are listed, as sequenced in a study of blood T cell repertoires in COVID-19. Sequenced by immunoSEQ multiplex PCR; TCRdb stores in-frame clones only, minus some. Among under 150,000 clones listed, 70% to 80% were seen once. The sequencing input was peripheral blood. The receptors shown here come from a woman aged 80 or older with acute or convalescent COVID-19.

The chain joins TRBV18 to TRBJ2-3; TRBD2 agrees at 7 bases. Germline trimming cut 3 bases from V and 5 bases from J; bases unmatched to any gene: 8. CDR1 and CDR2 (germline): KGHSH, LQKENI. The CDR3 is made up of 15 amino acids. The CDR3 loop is CASSPRLASQDTQYF. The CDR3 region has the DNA TGTGCCAGCTCACCCCGACTAGCATCACAAGATACGCAGTATTTT.

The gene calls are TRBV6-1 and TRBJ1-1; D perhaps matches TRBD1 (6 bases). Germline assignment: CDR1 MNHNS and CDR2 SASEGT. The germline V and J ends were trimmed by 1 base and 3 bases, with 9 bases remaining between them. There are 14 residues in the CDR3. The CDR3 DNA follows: TGTGCCAGCAGTGAAGGGGGGCTCTACACTGAAGCTTTCTTT. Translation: CASSEGGLYTEAFF.

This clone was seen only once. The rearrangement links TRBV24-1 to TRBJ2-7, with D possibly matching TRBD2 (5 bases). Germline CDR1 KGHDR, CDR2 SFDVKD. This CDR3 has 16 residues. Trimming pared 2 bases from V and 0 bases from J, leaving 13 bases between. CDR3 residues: CATSDSGRGDSYEQYF. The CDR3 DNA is TGTGCCACCAGTGATTCCGGACGGGGAGACTCCTACGAGCAGTACTTC.

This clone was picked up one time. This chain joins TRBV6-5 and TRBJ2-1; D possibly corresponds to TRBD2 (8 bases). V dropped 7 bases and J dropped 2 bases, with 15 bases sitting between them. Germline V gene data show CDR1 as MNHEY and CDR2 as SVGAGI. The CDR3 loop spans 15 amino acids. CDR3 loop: CASKRGTDPYNEQFF. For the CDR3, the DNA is TGTGCCAGCAAGCGGGGGACAGATCCCTACAATGAGCAGTTCTTC.

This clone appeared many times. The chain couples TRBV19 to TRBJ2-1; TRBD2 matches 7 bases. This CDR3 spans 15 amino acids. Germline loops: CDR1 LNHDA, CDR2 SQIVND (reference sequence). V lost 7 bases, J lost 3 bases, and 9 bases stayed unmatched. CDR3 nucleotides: TGTGCCAGTACCCTCGCCAGCGGGATCTACAATGAGCAGTTCTTC. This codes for CASTLASGIYNEQFF.

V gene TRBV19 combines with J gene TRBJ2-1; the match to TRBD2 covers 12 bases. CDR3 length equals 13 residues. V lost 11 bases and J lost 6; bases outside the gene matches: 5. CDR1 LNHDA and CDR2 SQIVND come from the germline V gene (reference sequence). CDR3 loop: CAVGLAGINEQFF. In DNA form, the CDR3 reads TGTGCCGTCGGACTAGCGGGGATCAATGAGCAGTTCTTC.

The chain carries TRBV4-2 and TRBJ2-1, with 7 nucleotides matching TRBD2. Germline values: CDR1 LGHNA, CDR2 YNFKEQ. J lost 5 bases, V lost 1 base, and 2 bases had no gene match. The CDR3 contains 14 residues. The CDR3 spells CASSQGTSHNEQFF. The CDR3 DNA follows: TGTGCCAGCAGCCAAGGGACTAGTCACAATGAGCAGTTCTTC.